Sequencing of this T cell receptor beta chain was carried out in a study of regulatory T cells in long-lasting Graves disease (dated by TCRdb to about 2021). At the level of the whole study: Antithyroid drugs had been taken for less than 3 months by newly diagnosed Graves' disease patients. The study was conducted in China and was registered as a clinical trial. A total of around 35 samples underwent TCR sequencing, from some 13 patients with persistent Graves' disease and about 20 patients with newly diagnosed Graves' disease. Peripheral blood TCR sequencing and RNA sequencing compared persistent Graves' disease patients with newly diagnosed Graves' disease patients.

Here is what the overall study found, with its caveats: Persistent disease showed preferential use of TRBV28, TRBJ1-2 and TRBJ2-5, whereas newly diagnosed disease favored TRBV20-1 and TRBJ2-1. Only the TCR beta chain was sequenced and analyzed. Compared with newly diagnosed patients, persistent Graves' disease patients had lower TCR Shannon entropy and fewer highly expanded clones, which suggests clonal expansion. The authors acknowledged the small sample size as a limitation that may reduce accuracy. A larger number of public clonotypes was shared among persistent patients (over 2,500) than among newly diagnosed patients (roughly 970). Only peripheral blood was studied, because thyroid tissue, the primary lesion, was inaccessible.

The sample's time point label, decoded: newly diagnosed GD, antithyroid drugs for less than 3 months. RNA was extracted from PBMCs in TRIzol for both TCR sequencing and RNA sequencing. The diagnosis of Graves' disease followed American Thyroid Association guidelines. Recruitment of patients was carried out at an endocrinology department in Xi'an, China. Each patient gave roughly 10 milliliters of peripheral blood, collected in an EDTA anticoagulant tube. Ficoll Paque Plus density gradient separation was used to isolate PBMCs, and no further T cell sorting was done. An Agilent 2100 Bioanalyzer and agarose gel were used to assess RNA quality, and a NanoDrop 2000 was used to measure RNA concentration. This clonotype was seen many times. Its antigen is currently not known. The record has no base qualities; no much larger clone is one base away. Library method: multiplex PCR. The reads were generated on an Illumina HiSeq 4000. CDR3 regions were amplified by Arm-PCR with iRepertoire HTBI primers to construct TCR beta libraries. PCR products were gel purified before sequencing. The authors' analysis ran thus. Across samples, around 58 TRBV and over 11 TRBJ segments were identified and used for gene usage analysis of CDR3 amino acid clonotypes. COPE and FqMerger were used to merge the filtered high-quality paired reads into contigs. BLAST was used to align contigs to the IMGT TRBV, TRBD and TRBJ reference genes, and CDR3 was defined following IMGT. Highly expanded clones were defined as clonotypes with a frequency above 0.1%. Repertoire diversity was measured by Shannon entropy, and V-J evenness by the Gini coefficient. A clonotype found in more than one individual was treated as public. The raw public reads went through TCRdb reprocessing: fastp at Q25, MiXCR clone calling, in-frame beta chains kept. Duplicate CDR3 protein sequences are folded into a single record with the most common DNA and genes. These V and J calls derive from TCRdb rather than the authors' analysis. The sample table contains over 350,000 distinct CDR3 sequences; only one count was recorded for roughly 15% of them. The ten top clones hold roughly 8% of the sample.

Its CDR3 holds 16 amino acids, cysteine through phenylalanine. Of the read, only the CDR3 DNA is kept; its 48 bases are in frame from base 1. CDR1 is given as MGHRA and CDR2 as YSYEKL, both from the germline V gene. For this chain, trimming is 3 bases at the V end and 0 bases at the J end, and the number of junction bases without a gene match is 3. Separately, the same data were catalogued under a study of T cells in Graves' hyperthyroidism and ophthalmopathy. As that second paper reports: A patient counted as having stable Graves' hyperthyroidism if no progression to ophthalmopathy occurred over 18 months of follow-up. Hyperthyroidism patients were newly diagnosed, had a disease duration of under 2 months, and were aged 18 to 65 years. The study excluded patients with uncontrolled infections, other autoimmune diseases, pregnancy or lactation. Diagnoses relied on clinical symptoms, serum thyroxine and TRAb, thyroid ultrasound and orbital computed tomography. For the first round of RT-PCR on the TCR CDR3, the HTBI primer set was used together with the Qiagen OneStep RT-PCR kit. Blood samples also contained most of the expanded thyroid clonotypes (frequency above 0.001), which suggests that blood repertoires may reflect thyroid immune responses. A 13 V-J signature model separated ophthalmopathy from stable hyperthyroidism, with roughly 88% sensitivity and roughly 84% specificity in cross-validation and 80%/75% in testing. In validation, the model predicted progression to ophthalmopathy with over 60% sensitivity and approximately 78% specificity, a median of 6.5 months before onset. To identify TCR V-J signatures that set the groups apart, the researchers used a discovery cohort of approximately 98 patients, made up of approximately 43 with Graves' ophthalmopathy and approximately 57 with stable Graves' hyperthyroidism. Prospective prediction of ophthalmopathy was tested in an independent validation cohort of fewer than 20 hyperthyroidism patients and 17 patients who later progressed to ophthalmopathy. The 75 to 100 discovery patients were randomly divided into training and test sets at a 7:3 ratio. The study also compared thyroid tissue and blood T-cell repertoires from five or six Graves' hyperthyroidism patients. Once sampling was done, hyperthyroidism patients were given methimazole at a starting dose of 30 mg daily, whereas ophthalmopathy patients were given high-dose intravenous methylprednisolone. The libraries were constructed in a second round of multiplex PCR and then size-selected and purified. Paired-end sequencing of the libraries was performed with 100 bp reads on an Illumina HiSeq2000. SOAPnuke was used to process the raw data, throwing out any read that contained adapters or uncalled bases, had a mean Phred below 15, or lacked an exact constant-primer or identifier match. COPE v1.2.5 was used to merge high-quality paired reads, and clonotypes were defined as unique nucleotide sequences. MiTCR v1.1 was used to align clonotypes to the IMGT TRBV, TRBD and TRBJ reference segments. Analysis was restricted to V-J combinations with a frequency above 0.0001, which covered 99% to 99.2% of repertoires. A TCS score was defined as the ratio of F50 (clonal expansion) to E x V (chaos), with BLOSUM62-based TCRdist applied between CDR3 peptides within each V-J. Welch's t-statistics and random forest reduced around 510 V-J features to fewer than 15, which were used in a naive Bayes classifier (R e1071). Sample size was not statistically predetermined, and investigators were not blinded to group allocation. TCR Vbeta CDR3 sequencing of some 140 peripheral blood samples (fewer than 45 ophthalmopathy, 75 hyperthyroidism and roughly 17 progressor patients) is reported in the paper.

Sample: peripheral blood mononuclear cells (PBMCs), taken at new diagnosis, from a patient treated with antithyroid drugs. The V and J genes are TRBV4-1 and TRBJ2-5, with TRBD2 matching 11 junction bases. This clonotype was obtained from a middle-aged woman with Graves disease. Donor details come from another sample of the same person, matched by shared clones. The CDR3 amino acid sequence is: CASSHPGLADQETQYF. The DNA reads TGCGCCAGCAGCCATCCGGGACTAGCGGACCAAGAGACCCAGTACTTC.